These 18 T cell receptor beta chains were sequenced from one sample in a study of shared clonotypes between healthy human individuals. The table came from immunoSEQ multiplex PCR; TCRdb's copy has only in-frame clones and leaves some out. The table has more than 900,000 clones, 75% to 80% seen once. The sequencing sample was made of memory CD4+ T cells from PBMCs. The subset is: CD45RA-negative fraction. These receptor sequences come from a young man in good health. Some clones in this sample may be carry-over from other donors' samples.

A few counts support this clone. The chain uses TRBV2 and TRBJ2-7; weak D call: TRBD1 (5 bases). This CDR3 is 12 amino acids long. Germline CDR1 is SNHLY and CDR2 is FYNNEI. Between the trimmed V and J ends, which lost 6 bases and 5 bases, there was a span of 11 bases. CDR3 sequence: CASRAGSHEQYF. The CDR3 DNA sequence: TGTGCCAGCAGAGCAGGGTCCCACGAGCAGTACTTC.

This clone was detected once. The CDR3: CASKGTVLQPQHF. The CDR3 DNA reads as TGTGCCAGCAAAGGGACAGTGTTGCAGCCCCAGCATTTT. The J gene is TRBJ1-5, the V gene TRBV2; 7 positions agree with TRBD1. The CDR3 loop spans 13 amino acids. CDR1 is SNHLY, CDR2 FYNNEI, per germline. V was pared by 7 bases and J by 7 bases, with 7 bases of the junction left unmatched.

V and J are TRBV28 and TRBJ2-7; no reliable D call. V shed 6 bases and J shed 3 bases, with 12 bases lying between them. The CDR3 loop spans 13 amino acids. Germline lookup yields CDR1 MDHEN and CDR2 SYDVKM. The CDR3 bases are TGTGCCAGCAGGATAGGCTGGAGCTACGAGCAGTACTTC. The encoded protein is CASRIGWSYEQYF.

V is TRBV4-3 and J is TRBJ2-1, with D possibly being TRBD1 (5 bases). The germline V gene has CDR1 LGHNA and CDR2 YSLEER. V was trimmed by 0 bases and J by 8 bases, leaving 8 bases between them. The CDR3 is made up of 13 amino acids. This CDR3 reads CASSQDWGHEQFF. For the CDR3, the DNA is TGCGCCAGCAGCCAAGATTGGGGCCATGAGCAGTTCTTC.

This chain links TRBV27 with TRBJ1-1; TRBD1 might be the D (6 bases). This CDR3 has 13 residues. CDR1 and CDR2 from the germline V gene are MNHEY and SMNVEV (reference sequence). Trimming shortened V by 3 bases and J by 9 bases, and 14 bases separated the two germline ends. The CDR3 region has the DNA TGTGCCAGCAGTTTTAGAACAGGGATGCAAGCTTTCTTT. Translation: CASSFRTGMQAFF.

For the CDR3, the DNA is TGTGCCAGCTCACCCCCTAGCGGGAGGGACAATGAGCAGTTCTTC. Its translation is CASSPPSGRDNEQFF. The gene calls are TRBV18 and TRBJ2-1, with TRBD2 matching 12 bases. V shed 3 bases and J 5 bases; nucleotides not matched to a gene: 2. The germline V gene encodes CDR1 KGHSH and CDR2 LQKENI. This CDR3 region has 15 residues.

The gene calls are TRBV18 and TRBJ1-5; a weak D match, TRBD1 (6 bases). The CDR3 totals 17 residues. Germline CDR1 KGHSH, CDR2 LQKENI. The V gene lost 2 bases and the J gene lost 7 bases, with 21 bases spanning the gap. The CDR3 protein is CASSPSISGKGGQPQHF. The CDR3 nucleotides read TGTGCCAGCTCACCATCTATTTCTGGCAAAGGGGGACAGCCCCAGCATTTT.

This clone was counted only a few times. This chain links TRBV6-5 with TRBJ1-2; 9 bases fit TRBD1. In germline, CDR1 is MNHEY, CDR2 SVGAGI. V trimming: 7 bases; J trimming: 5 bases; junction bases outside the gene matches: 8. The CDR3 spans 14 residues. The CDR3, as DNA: TGTGCCAGCACGAACAGGGGGCTGAGATATGGCTACACCTTC. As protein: CASTNRGLRYGYTF.

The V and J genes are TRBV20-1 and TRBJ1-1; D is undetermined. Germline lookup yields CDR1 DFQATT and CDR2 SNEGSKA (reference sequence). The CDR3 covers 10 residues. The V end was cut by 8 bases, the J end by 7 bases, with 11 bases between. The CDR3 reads CSPPGREAFF. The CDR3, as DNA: TGCAGTCCCCCCGGACGTGAAGCTTTCTTT.

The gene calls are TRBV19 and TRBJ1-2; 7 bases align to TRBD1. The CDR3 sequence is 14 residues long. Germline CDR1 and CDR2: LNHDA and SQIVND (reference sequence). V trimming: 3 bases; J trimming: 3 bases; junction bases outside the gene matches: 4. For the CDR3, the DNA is TGTGCCAGTAGTATCGGAGGGGGCGACTATGGCTACACCTTC. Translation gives CASSIGGGDYGYTF.

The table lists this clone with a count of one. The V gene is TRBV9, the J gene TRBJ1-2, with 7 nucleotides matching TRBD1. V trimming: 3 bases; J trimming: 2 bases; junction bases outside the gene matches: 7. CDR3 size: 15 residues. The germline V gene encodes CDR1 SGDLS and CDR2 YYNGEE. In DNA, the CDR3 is TGTGCCAGCAGCGCTCAGACAGGGAAGAACTATGGCTACACCTTC. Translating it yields CASSAQTGKNYGYTF.

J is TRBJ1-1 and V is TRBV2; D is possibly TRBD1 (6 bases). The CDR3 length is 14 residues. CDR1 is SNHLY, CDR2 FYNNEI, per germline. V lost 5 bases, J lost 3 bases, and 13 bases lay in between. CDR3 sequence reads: CASSRLYRDTEAFF. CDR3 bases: TGTGCCAGCAGTAGACTTTACAGGGACACTGAAGCTTTCTTT.

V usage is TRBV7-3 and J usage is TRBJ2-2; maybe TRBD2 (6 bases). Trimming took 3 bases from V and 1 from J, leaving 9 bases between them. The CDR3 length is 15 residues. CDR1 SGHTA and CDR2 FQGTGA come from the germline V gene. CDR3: CASSLGGVNTGELFF. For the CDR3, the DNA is TGTGCCAGCAGCTTGGGCGGGGTGAACACCGGGGAGCTGTTTTTT.

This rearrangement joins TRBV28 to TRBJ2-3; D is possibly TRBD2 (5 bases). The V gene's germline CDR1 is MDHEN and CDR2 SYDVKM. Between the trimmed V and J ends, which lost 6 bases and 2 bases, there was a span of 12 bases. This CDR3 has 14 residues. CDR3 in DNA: TGTGCCAGCAGGGCTGGAGGTTCCACAGATACGCAGTATTTT. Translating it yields CASRAGGSTDTQYF.

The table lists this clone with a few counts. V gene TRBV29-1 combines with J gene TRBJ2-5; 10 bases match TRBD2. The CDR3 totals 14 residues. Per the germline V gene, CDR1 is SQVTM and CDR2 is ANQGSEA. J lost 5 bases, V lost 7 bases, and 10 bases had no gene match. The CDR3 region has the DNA TGCAGCGCCAGGGGACTAGCGAGCGGGGAGACCCAGTACTTC. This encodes CSARGLASGETQYF.

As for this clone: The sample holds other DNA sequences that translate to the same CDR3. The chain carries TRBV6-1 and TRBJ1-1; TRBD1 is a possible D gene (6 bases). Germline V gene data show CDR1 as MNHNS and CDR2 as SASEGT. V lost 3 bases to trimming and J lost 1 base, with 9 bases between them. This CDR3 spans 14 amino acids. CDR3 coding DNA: TGTGCCAGCAGTGAGTGGGGGCCGAACACTGAAGCTTTCTTT. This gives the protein CASSEWGPNTEAFF.

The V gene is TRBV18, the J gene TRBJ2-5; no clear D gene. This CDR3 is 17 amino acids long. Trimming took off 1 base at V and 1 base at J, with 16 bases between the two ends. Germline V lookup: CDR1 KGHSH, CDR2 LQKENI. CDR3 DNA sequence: TGTGCCAGCTCACCACGAGAAGTTGTTACCTCCCAAGAGACCCAGTACTTC. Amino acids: CASSPREVVTSQETQYF.

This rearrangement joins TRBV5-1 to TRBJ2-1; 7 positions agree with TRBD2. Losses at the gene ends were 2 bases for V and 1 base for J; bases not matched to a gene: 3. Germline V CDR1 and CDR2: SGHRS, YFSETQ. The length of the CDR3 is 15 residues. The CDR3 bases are TGCGCCAGCAGCTTCCGGGACTATTCCTACAATGAGCAGTTCTTC. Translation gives CASSFRDYSYNEQFF.